This TCR beta chain was recovered during a study of CD8 T cells in ankylosing spondylitis. Whole-study findings and limits: Matched ankylosing spondylitis synovial fluid reportedly contained a significantly enriched population of disease-linked clones.

MiXCR, applied by TCRdb to the 5' RACE reads, yields one record per CDR3 protein. The sample gives over 110,000 distinct CDR3 sequences, more than 7% of which show up once; 7.3% is in the top ten. Between the trimmed V and J ends, which lost 5 bases and 6 bases, there was a span of 19 bases. CDR3 length: 16 residues. Looked up from germline, CDR1 is MDHEN and CDR2 is SYDVKM. This clonotype has a count of ten or more. Its matching antigen is unknown. The genes are TRBV28 and TRBJ1-4; D might be TRBD1 (6 bases). Input material: synovial fluid, either unsorted or a sorted T cell fraction (not recorded which). This sequence was found in a male donor with ankylosing spondylitis. DNA of the CDR3: TGTGCCAGCAGTCAGATTTACAGGGCGGGCGATGAAAAACTGTTTTTT. Its translation: CASSQIYRAGDEKLFF.